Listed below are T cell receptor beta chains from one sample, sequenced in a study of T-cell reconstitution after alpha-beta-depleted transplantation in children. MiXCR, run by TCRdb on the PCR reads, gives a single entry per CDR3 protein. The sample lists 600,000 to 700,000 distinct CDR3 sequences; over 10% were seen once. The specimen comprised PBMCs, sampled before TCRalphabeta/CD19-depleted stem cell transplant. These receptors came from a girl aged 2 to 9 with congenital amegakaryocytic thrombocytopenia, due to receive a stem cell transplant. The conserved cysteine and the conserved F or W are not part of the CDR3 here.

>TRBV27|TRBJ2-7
ASSLVGGVYEQY
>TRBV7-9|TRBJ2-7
ASSLYAGTGHFYEQY
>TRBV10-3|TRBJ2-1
ATLAGGRYNEQF
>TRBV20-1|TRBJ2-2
SARGGAGHANTGELF
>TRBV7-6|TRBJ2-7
ASSAPGTGLQEQY
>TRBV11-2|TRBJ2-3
ASRFSRWAGDTQY
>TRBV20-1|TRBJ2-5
SASASGSVRETQY
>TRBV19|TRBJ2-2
ASSRGLVWTGELF
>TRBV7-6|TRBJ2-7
ASSDREYGSYEQY
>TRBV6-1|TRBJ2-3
ASSRLHSRRDTQY
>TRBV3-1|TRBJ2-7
ASSQDSSLGYEQY
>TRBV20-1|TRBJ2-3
SAWGGTVETDTQY
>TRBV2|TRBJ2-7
ASSENRDRGYEQY
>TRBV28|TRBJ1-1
ASSLTYLYTEAF
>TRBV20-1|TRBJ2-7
SALLSPEQY
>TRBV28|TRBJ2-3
ASSSIGLAGGPDTQY
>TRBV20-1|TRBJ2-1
SAPGLAGTFSNEQF
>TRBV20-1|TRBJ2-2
SARDMFGRNTGELF
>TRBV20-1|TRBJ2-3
SASKTEREGTDTQY
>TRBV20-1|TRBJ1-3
SARARGTGGNTIY
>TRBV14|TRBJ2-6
ASSQDQREVPNVLT
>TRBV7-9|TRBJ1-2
ARASSGYT
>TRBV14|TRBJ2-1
ASSQDRLPPANEQF
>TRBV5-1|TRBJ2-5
ASSVGQGVRETQY
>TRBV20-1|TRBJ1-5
SASPRWSNQPQH
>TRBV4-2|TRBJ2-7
ASSQDTSGRREQY
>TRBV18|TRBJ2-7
ASSFMPRPYEQY
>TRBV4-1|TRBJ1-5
ASSQDPDRYSQPQH
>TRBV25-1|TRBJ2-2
ASSGIVFDRDDRTGELF
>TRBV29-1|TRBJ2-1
SVGKGYNEQF
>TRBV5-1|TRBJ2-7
ASSLTRRGGRAYEQY
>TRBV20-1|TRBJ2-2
SAQLASVGVTGELF
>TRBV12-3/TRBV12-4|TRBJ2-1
ASSLVNNEQF
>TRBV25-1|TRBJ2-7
ASSDLRSGRSYEQY
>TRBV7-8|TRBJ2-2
ASRPTRYLTGELF
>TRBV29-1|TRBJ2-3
SVEGTSGIRRDTQY
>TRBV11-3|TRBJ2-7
ASGVTGGREQY
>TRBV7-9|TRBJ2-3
ASSLRLAAHTDTQY
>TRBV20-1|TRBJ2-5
SAIGTIGRETQY
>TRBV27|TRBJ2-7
ASSPPWGDSHLYEQY
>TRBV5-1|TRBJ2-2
ASSLRLTGDVAGELF
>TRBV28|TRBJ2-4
ASSFALGGENIQY
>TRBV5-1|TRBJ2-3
ASSSTAGARSAFTDTQY
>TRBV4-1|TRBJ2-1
ASDLRGSGSENEQF
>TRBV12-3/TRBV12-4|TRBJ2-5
ASSELETQY